One and the same sample provided the 25 T cell receptor beta chains below, sequenced in a study of shared clonotypes between healthy human individuals. Produced via immunoSEQ multiplex PCR; TCRdb's table is partial and in-frame only. The sample carries hundreds of thousands of clones, roughly 70% recorded once. The sequencing sample was made of memory CD4+ T cells sorted from blood. This sample's subset: CD45RA-negative fraction. The receptors shown here come from a man aged 30 to 45 in good health.

The chain couples TRBV29-1 to TRBJ2-7, with D perhaps TRBD1 (6 bases). This CDR3 is 11 amino acids long. Trimming cost V 7 bases and J 3 bases, with 10 bases left between them. From germline, CDR1 is SQVTM and CDR2 ANQGSEA. In DNA, the CDR3 is TGCAGCGCTCGGACAGTCTACGAGCAGTACTTC. It codes for CSARTVYEQYF.

This clone appeared a few times. The chain carries TRBV4-3 and TRBJ2-3; D call uncertain. V was clipped by 0 bases and J by 5 bases, with 6 bases between them. The germline CDR1 and CDR2 sequences are LGHNA and YSLEER. This CDR3 spans 13 amino acids. CDR3 sequence reads: CASSQDLEDTQYF. In DNA form, the CDR3 reads TGCGCCAGCAGCCAAGATCTGGAAGATACGCAGTATTTT.

The CDR3 DNA sequence: TGTGCCTGGAGTGTACTCAGGGACGAAGCTTTCTTT. It translates to CAWSVLRDEAFF. V is TRBV30 and J is TRBJ1-1; D possibly corresponds to TRBD1 (5 bases). Trimming took off 0 bases at V and 8 bases at J, with 10 bases between the two ends. Germline V gene data show CDR1 as GTSNPN and CDR2 as SVGIG (reference sequence). This CDR3 spans 12 amino acids.

In its sample, this clone was seen once. The chain links TRBV7-3 to TRBJ2-1, with a possible D match to TRBD2 (6 bases). The CDR3 covers 13 residues. Trimming took off 0 bases at V and 14 bases at J, with 14 bases between the two ends. The germline CDR1 and CDR2 sequences are SGHTA and FQGTGA. CDR3 loop: CASSLTVGSIKFF. The CDR3 region has the DNA TGTGCCAGCAGCTTAACCGTCGGGAGTATAAAGTTCTTC. Looking up the rest from reference TRBV7-3 and TRBJ2-1 gives the full variable domain: GAGVSQTPSNKVTEKGKYVELRCDPISGHTALYWYRQSLGQGPEFLIYFQGTGAADDSGLPNDRFFAVRPEGSVSTLKIQRTERGDSAVYLCASSLTVGSIKFFGPGTRLTVL.

The V gene is TRBV6-1, the J gene TRBJ2-7; TRBD1 matches 7 bases. The J segment lost 5 bases and the V segment lost 7 bases, leaving 11 bases of the junction unmatched. This CDR3 contains 14 residues. Germline V lookup: CDR1 MNHNS, CDR2 SASEGT. CDR3 nucleotide sequence: TGTGCCAGCAACCGGGACAGAGCCTACGACGAGCAGTACTTC. Its protein product is CASNRDRAYDEQYF.

This chain links TRBV30 with TRBJ2-5; possible D gene TRBD2, 6 bases. The V end was cut by 7 bases, the J end by 2 bases, with 14 bases between. Germline V gene data show CDR1 as GTSNPN and CDR2 as SVGIG (reference sequence). This CDR3 has 13 amino acids. CDR3 sequence: CASGAGGQETQYF. As DNA, the CDR3 is TGTGCCTCCGGGGCTGGAGGGCAAGAGACCCAGTACTTC. Supplemented by reference TRBV30 and TRBJ2-5, the full variable domain reads SQTIHQWPATLVQPVGSPLSLECTVEGTSNPNLYWYRQAAGRGLQLLFYSVGIGQISSEVPQNLSASRPQDRQFILSSKKLLLSDSGFYLCASGAGGQETQYFGPGTRLLVL.

To note about this clone: Additional DNA sequences in this sample encode the identical CDR3. The V and J genes are TRBV5-1 and TRBJ2-3, with TRBD1 identical over 10 bases. The V segment lost 4 bases and the J segment 3 bases; nucleotides outside the gene matches: 2. Germline V gives CDR1 SGHRS, CDR2 YFSETQ. This CDR3 has 14 amino acids. Written as DNA, the CDR3 is TGCGCCAGCAGCCCGGGACAGGGGACAGATACGCAGTATTTT. This translates into CASSPGQGTDTQYF.

As for this clone: The sample contains more than one DNA sequence encoding this CDR3. The chain couples TRBV7-9 to TRBJ1-5, with 8 bases lining up with TRBD1. V was clipped by 0 bases and J by 2 bases; unmatched bases: 0. The CDR3 is 15 residues long. CDR1 and CDR2 from the germline V gene are SEHNR and FQNEAQ (reference sequence). CDR3 loop: CASSLAGQGNQPQHF. The DNA for the CDR3 is TGTGCCAGCAGCTTAGCGGGACAGGGCAATCAGCCCCAGCATTTT. The full variable domain, in which reference TRBV7-9 and TRBJ1-5 provide the parts outside the CDR3, is DTGVSQNPRHKITKRGQNVTFRCDPISEHNRLYWYRQTLGQGPEFLTYFQNEAQLEKSRLLSDRFSAERPKGSFSTLEIQRTEQGDSAMYLCASSLAGQGNQPQHFGDGTRLSIL.

The chain joins TRBV11-2 to TRBJ2-1; 9 nucleotides line up with TRBD2. The junction had 22 bases not matched to a gene; V was cut back by 7 bases and J by 12 bases. Germline V gives CDR1 SGHAT, CDR2 FQNNGV. The CDR3 runs to 17 residues. The CDR3 here is CASTSGVLAGVHSTQFF. The CDR3 DNA sequence: TGTGCCAGCACCAGTGGGGTTTTAGCGGGAGTCCATTCCACGCAGTTCTTC.

In its sample, this clone was seen once. The J gene is TRBJ1-2, the V gene TRBV14, with D uncertain. CDR1 SGHDN and CDR2 FVKESK come from the germline V gene. The V end was cut by 0 bases, the J end by 5 bases, with 10 bases between. This CDR3 has 14 amino acids. CDR3 in amino acids: CASSQDENGYGYTF. CDR3 DNA sequence: TGTGCCAGCAGCCAAGACGAAAACGGGTATGGCTACACCTTC.

The chain recombines TRBV4-1 with TRBJ2-7, with TRBD2 matching 8 bases. V lost 4 bases and J lost 2; bases outside the gene matches: 7. Germline assignment: CDR1 MGHRA and CDR2 YSYEKL. The CDR3 totals 15 residues. CDR3 in DNA: TGCGCCAGCAGCCTAGTAGCGGGATATGCCTACGAGCAGTACTTC. Amino acids: CASSLVAGYAYEQYF.

A note on this clone: Within the sample, other DNA sequences also encode this same CDR3. The chain recombines TRBV7-9 with TRBJ2-7; tentatively, D is TRBD2 (6 bases). The V and J ends lost 1 base and 4 bases respectively, with 8 bases between them. The CDR3 has 13 residues. Germline values: CDR1 SEHNR, CDR2 FQNEAQ (reference sequence). The CDR3 is CASSLVAGYEQYF. CDR3 bases: TGTGCCAGCAGCTTAGTGGCGGGATACGAGCAGTACTTC.

J is TRBJ2-6 and V is TRBV19, with a possible D match to TRBD2 (5 bases). The germline V gene encodes CDR1 LNHDA and CDR2 SQIVND (reference sequence). V was pared by 6 bases and J by 0 bases, with 15 bases between. This CDR3 is built from 17 residues. For the CDR3, the DNA is TGTGCCAGTAGAGTGTTGAGGGAAACCTCTGGGGCCAACGTCCTGACTTTC. Amino acid sequence: CASRVLRETSGANVLTF.

In the case of this clone: The same CDR3 also results from other DNA sequences found in this sample. V is TRBV10-1 and J is TRBJ2-5; TRBD1 matches 7 bases. Germline assignment: CDR1 WNHNN and CDR2 SYGVQD (reference sequence). The CDR3 is 14 amino acids. J was trimmed by 4 bases and V by 0 bases; bases with no gene match: 2. The CDR3 bases are TGCGCCAGCAGTGAGTCAGGGGGCGCAGAGACCCAGTACTTC. Amino acids: CASSESGGAETQYF.

The chain joins TRBV5-6 to TRBJ1-5; D not resolved. CDR3 length equals 14 residues. In germline, CDR1 is SGHDT, CDR2 YYEEEE. V was clipped by 4 bases and J by 8 bases, with 16 bases between them. Written as DNA, the CDR3 is TGTGCCAGCAGCCCCGCCGACCTAAGGGAGCCCCAGCATTTT. Amino acids: CASSPADLREPQHF.

The chain recombines TRBV7-9 with TRBJ1-4; D is unresolved. Germline CDR1 reads SEHNR; CDR2 reads FQNEAQ (reference sequence). The CDR3 loop spans 13 amino acids. V was shortened by 0 bases and J by 6 bases, with 5 bases between the two germline ends. In DNA, the CDR3 is TGTGCCAGCAGCTTAGCAGGGTATGAAAAACTGTTTTTT. This sequence encodes CASSLAGYEKLFF.

The J gene is TRBJ2-5, the V gene TRBV4-3; tentatively, D is TRBD1 or TRBD2 (5 bases each). Per the germline V gene, CDR1 is LGHNA and CDR2 is YSLEER. This CDR3 region has 14 residues. V was cut by 4 bases and J by 5 bases, with 14 bases left in between. DNA of the CDR3: TGCGCCAGCAGCCCTTCAGGGAGAGGGGAGACCCAGTACTTC. Its protein product is CASSPSGRGETQYF.

The CDR3 loop is CASKGVAGGHEQYF. CDR3 nucleotide sequence: TGTGCCAGCAAGGGTGTAGCGGGAGGTCACGAGCAGTACTTC. The J gene is TRBJ2-7, the V gene TRBV5-5, with 10 nucleotides matching TRBD2. J lost 5 bases, V lost 6 bases, and 8 bases had no gene match. Germline V CDR1 and CDR2: SGHKS, YYEKEE (reference sequence). This CDR3 has 14 residues.

This clone is classed as medium-sized. This chain uses TRBV7-2 with TRBJ2-7; 12 positions match TRBD2. Trimming removed 5 bases from V and 6 bases from J; junction bases left unmatched: 8. Germline loops: CDR1 SGHTA, CDR2 FQGNSA. This CDR3 has 15 amino acids. CDR3 in amino acids: CASSPRLAGDGEQYF. CDR3 DNA sequence: TGTGCCAGCAGCCCGAGACTAGCGGGAGACGGCGAGCAGTACTTC.

This clone came up a few times. At one boundary the junction diverges from the germline segment, which might be a read error. This rearrangement joins TRBV14 to TRBJ2-7; D is possibly TRBD2 (5 bases). Germline V gene data show CDR1 as SGHDN and CDR2 as FVKESK. This CDR3 comprises 15 residues. DNA of the CDR3: TGTGCCAGCAGCAAAGAGGGCCTTTCCTCCTACGAGCAGTACTTC. It encodes CASSKEGLSSYEQYF. The whole variable domain, filled in from reference TRBV14 and TRBJ2-7, reads EAGVTQFPSHSVIEKGQTVTLRCDPISGHDNLYWYRRVMGKEIKFLLHFVKESKQDESGMPNNRFLAERTGGTYSTLKVQPAELEDSGVYFCASSKEGLSSYEQYFGPGTRLTVT.

The rearrangement links TRBV27 to TRBJ2-4, with D possibly matching TRBD1 (6 bases). Germline V gene data show CDR1 as MNHEY and CDR2 as SMNVEV (reference sequence). The V end was cut by 8 bases, the J end by 8 bases, with 25 bases between. The CDR3 has 16 residues. This CDR3 reads CASLPRGRVGRDIQYF. CDR3 sequence (DNA): TGTGCCAGCCTCCCCAGGGGCAGGGTCGGTAGAGACATTCAGTACTTC.

The V gene is TRBV12-2, the J gene TRBJ2-1; the table's TRBD2 call for D was not verified on the DNA. TRBV12-2 is described as a pseudogene. The CDR3 has 17 amino acids. The CDR3 sequence is CASRPGTSHSSYNEQFF. The DNA of the CDR3 is TGTGCAAGTCGCCCCGGGACTAGCCATTCCTCCTACAATGAGCAGTTCTTC.

The V call is TRBV29-1, the J call TRBJ2-3; 9 positions match TRBD2. V lost 4 bases, J lost 5 bases, and 7 bases stayed unmatched. From germline, CDR1 is SQVTM and CDR2 ANQGSEA. The CDR3 consists of 14 residues. Here the CDR3 reads CSVGSGSRRDTQYF. For the CDR3, the DNA is TGCAGCGTTGGTAGCGGGAGTCGTCGAGATACGCAGTATTTT.

The chain joins TRBV7-2 to TRBJ2-5; TRBD2 agrees at 13 bases. The CDR3 is made up of 15 amino acids. After removal of 5 bases from V and 5 bases from J, the junction contained 5 bases not matched to a gene. Germline CDR1 reads SGHTA; CDR2 reads FQGNSA. The CDR3 DNA reads TGTGCCAGCAGCCGCACTAGCGGGAGGGAGGAGACCCAGTACTTC. It translates to CASSRTSGREETQYF. The variable domain in full, with the rest retrieved from reference TRBV7-2 and TRBJ2-5, is GAGVSQSPSNKVTEKGKDVELRCDPISGHTALYWYRQSLGQGLEFLIYFQGNSAPDKSGLPSDRFSAERTGGSVSTLTIQRTQQEDSAVYLCASSRTSGREETQYFGPGTRLLVL.

CDR3 sequence reads: CASSLTDGNYGYTF. In DNA form, the CDR3 reads TGTGCCAGCAGCCTAACCGACGGGAACTATGGCTACACCTTC. The chain recombines TRBV5-8 with TRBJ1-2; D remains ambiguous. Germline V gene lookup returns CDR1 SGHTS and CDR2 YDEGEE. Trimming took off 4 bases at V and 2 bases at J, with 12 bases between the two ends. The CDR3 runs to 14 residues.